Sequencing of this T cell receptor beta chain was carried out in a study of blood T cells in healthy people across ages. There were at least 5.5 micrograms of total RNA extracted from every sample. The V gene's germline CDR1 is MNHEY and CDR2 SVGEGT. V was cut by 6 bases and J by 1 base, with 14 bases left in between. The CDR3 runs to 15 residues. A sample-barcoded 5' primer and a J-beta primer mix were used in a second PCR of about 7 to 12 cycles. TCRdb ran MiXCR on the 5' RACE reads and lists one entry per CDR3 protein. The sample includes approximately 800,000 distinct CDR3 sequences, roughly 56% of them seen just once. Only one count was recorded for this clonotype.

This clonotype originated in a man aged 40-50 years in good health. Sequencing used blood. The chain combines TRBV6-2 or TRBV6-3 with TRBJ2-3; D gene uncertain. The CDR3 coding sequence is TGTGCCAGCAGCCCTCCTTTATCCCGCACAGATACGCAGTATTTT. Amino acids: CASSPPLSRTDTQYF.